The entry below gives a single T cell receptor (beta chain) sequence along with its context. The target of this receptor is not known. One base away there is no much larger clone; base qualities are not given. These data come from a study of cytomegalovirus exposure and HLA in healthy donors (dated by TCRdb to about 2017). Broadly, across the study: According to an earlier analysis of around 600 of the donors, 150 million to 200 million T cells yielded over 100 million unique TCR beta sequences and approximately 300 Gb of sequence data. The study used immunosequencing to profile the T cell repertoires of hundreds of subjects and linked those repertoires to cytomegalovirus serostatus. The study aimed to test whether cataloging public T cell receptors could reveal signatures of past pathogen exposure. Donor age, sex, ethnicity and CMV serostatus were compiled together with the repertoire data. Genome-wide SNP genotypes for about three fifths of the roughly 700 donors were used in a later genetic analysis, which treated that subset as a discovery cohort. Along with the approximately 670-subject first cohort, a separate validation cohort of around 120 different subjects was used. Of the approximately 400 genotyped donors, roughly 76% were placed in the genetic ancestry cluster associated with self-reported Caucasian donors. An earlier analysis of 587 of the donors applied high-throughput TCR beta sequencing to assess whether each TCR beta V gene segment acted as functional or pseudogenic. Across some 400 genotyped donors of the cohort, an average of about 240,000 unique TCR beta nucleotide sequences per donor were sequenced, and about a sixth of those sequences were non-productive. Rather than drawing on any new phenotypic data, the later analysis identified candidate immune exposures from TCR beta sequences and the way those sequences occurred across donors. The number of donors typed differed by locus, with roughly 620-630 for A, B, C, DRB1 and DQB1, roughly 520 for DQA1, 600 to 610 for DPA1, and some 470 for DPB1. To study patterns of TCR occurrence, a later analysis re-analyzed previously published TCR beta repertoires from just over 650 donors and added high-resolution HLA genotyping. All discovery cohort repertoires had been generated on a single sequencing platform. About 300 gigabases of sequencing data and 78 million or so unique TCR sequences were included in an early release covering several hundred HLA-typed donors. High-throughput TCR immunosequencing, statistical association of individual TCRs with disease status, and machine learning were combined to predict cytomegalovirus infection status. Both class I and class II loci were covered by HLA typing, at four-digit resolution. Five DR-DQ haplotypes were treated as single units for association and clustering because of strong linkage in the cohort. Overall study outcomes, separate from this receptor: Only TCR beta chains were sequenced in this cohort, and the absence of alpha or paired-chain data limited detectable features. An association between a missense DCLRE1C variant and V-gene and J-gene trimming of TCR beta chains was found in a later genetic analysis and replicated in an independent cohort. The only immune exposure information available for the cohort was CMV serostatus. The presence/absence analyses assumed that sequencing depth was roughly uniform across donors, and that assumption may not be true. In vitro tests confirmed that a few of the cytomegalovirus-associated TCR beta chains recognize cytomegalovirus antigens. Some IMGT-functional V segments, including TRBV6-2 and TRBV6-3, could not be distinguished by the 87-base-pair reads and were therefore excluded. At a false discovery rate of 0.05, a later analysis linked under 20,000 TCR beta sequences to specific HLA alleles. In the study, around 150 TCR beta chains were listed as associated with cytomegalovirus. In an earlier analysis of 450 to 750 of the donors, most TCR beta V segments appeared in productive rearrangements about 90% or about 30% of the time, broadly matching IMGT annotations. The authors suggested that the approach could potentially be extended to other disease states and immunological phenotypes. Because counts were too low, 15 or so rarely observed V segments, including chromosome 9 orphons, were excluded from the earlier analysis of fewer than 650 of the donors. In a later analysis, HLA-associated TCR beta chains were found to be more clonally expanded and to have lower generation probabilities than equally common non-associated chains. When HLA alleles, especially DR and DQ, strongly co-occurred, TCR associations were difficult to assign to individual alleles. Correlated functional status among segregating V segments might reflect linkage disequilibrium, but an unknown experimental factor could not be ruled out. A group of highly shared sequence variants was considered likely to be a technical artifact of the sequencing pipeline. Most TCR sequences were seen in very few donors, while some public TCRs were found in many individuals. In a later analysis, TCR association rates were found to vary across HLA loci, with the most associated TCRs seen for DRB1 alleles and the fewest for HLA-C alleles. A further reported finding was that TCR beta sequences accurately predicted the HLA-A and HLA-B alleles for most subjects in the first cohort. Most CMV-associated TCR beta chains appeared to be HLA-restricted in a later analysis, and the HLA associations seemed to be driven largely by CMV exposure. In both the original and validation cohorts, the classifier was reported to diagnose cytomegalovirus status with high specificity and sensitivity. In a later genetic analysis, fewer N-insertions in productive TCRs were reported among donors in an Asian-associated ancestry cluster than the 666-donor mean. Because HLA typing was missing for some donors at each locus, association tests included only the typed subset. A later analysis reported that several top co-occurrence clusters appeared linked to parvovirus B19, influenza, CMV and Epstein-Barr virus.

Preparation of the library involved the immunoSEQ multiplex PCR assay. The multiplex PCR relied on a mix of 60 forward primers for TCR Vbeta segments and 13 reverse primers for TCR Jbeta segments. Amplification of the CDR3 region of rearranged TCR beta genes was performed with a multiplex PCR assay on genomic DNA. Amplified TCR beta libraries were sequenced as 87-base-pair reads on the Illumina HiSeq System. In the original analysis: In a later analysis, tens of millions of unique TCR beta chains were counted across the roughly 670 repertoires, and roughly 11 million of these chains were shared by at least two donors. A nearest-neighbor algorithm error-corrected the raw reads and collapsed the reads into unique sequences, merging closely related sequences to remove PCR and sequencing errors. V, D and J gene segments were assigned by aligning CDR3 sequences to IMGT reference sequences. Each retained sequence needed at least a six-nucleotide match to both a V gene segment and a J gene segment. A rearrangement counted as productive if the CDR3 had no stop codons and remained in frame with V and J, and every other rearrangement counted as non-productive. Following IMGT convention, CDR3 was defined as the stretch from the second conserved V-encoded cysteine up to the conserved J-encoded phenylalanine. The earlier analysis of approximately 590 of the donors excluded any sequence lacking an unambiguous match to a single V gene segment. In an earlier analysis of several hundred of the donors, V segments were called functional above 56.7% productive rearrangements and were called segregating when the between-donor standard deviation exceeded 5%. A statistical classification framework was developed to diagnose cytomegalovirus status using the catalog of TCR beta chain sequences. In a later analysis, V and J genes were assigned by comparing TCR nucleotide sequences against IMGT/GENE-DB human TR gene sequences. In a later analysis, CDR3 sequences and most-parsimonious VDJ recombination scenarios were assigned using the TCRdist pipeline. In a later analysis, every TCR beta chain was defined by the combination of its CDR3 amino acid sequence and its V-gene family, and reads without a unique V-gene family were dropped. As a way to deal with suspected cross-contamination and a sequencing artifact, a later analysis dropped hundreds of nucleotide sequences that were highly shared and had low generation probability. A later analysis calculated a clonal expansion index for each public chain from normalized within-repertoire ranks of inferred template counts. In a later analysis, generation probabilities were computed using a VDJ recombination model fitted to out-of-frame rearrangements, and the results were checked against IGoR. Hypergeometric tests were used in a later analysis to score TCR-TCR, TCR-HLA and TCR-CMV co-occurrence, with a repertoire-size bias correction applied to the TCR pairs. A later analysis estimated false discovery rates by permuting HLA or CMV assignments 20 times. In a later analysis, co-occurring TCRs were grouped using DBSCAN, and TCRdist sequence similarity was added for clustering within HLA-allele-positive subsets. Co-occurrence clustering excluded repertoires with fewer than 30,000 or more than 120,000 public chains, plus five with anomalous nucleotide sharing. TCRdb obtained this table from immuneACCESS and retained in-frame rearrangements with V and J assigned. These tables miss some clones; where compared with another copy, unresolved V genes account for less than half of the shortfall, and the remainder is unexplained. The V and J calls and clone size come from that table; D and trimming were worked out from the DNA. The sample table records about 150,000 clones; 55% to 70% of these occur just once. Of the sample, 5.5% to 9% is held by the ten largest clones.

Inclusive of the bounding cysteine and phenylalanine, the CDR3 is 15 residues long. Kept here is only the CDR3 DNA, which spans 45 bases and is read in frame from base 1. CDR1 SGHTA and CDR2 FQGTGA were looked up in the germline V gene. V and J are trimmed by 5 bases and 7 bases, and the gene matches miss 13 bases of the junction. The cohort was made up of around 720 healthy bone marrow donors. Cohort members were all nominally healthy when sampled, although unrecorded immune exposures were likely present. The donor tested CMV seropositive and was one of the 289 seropositive cohort members. Every donor gave a peripheral blood sample, and the peripheral blood mononuclear cells from that sample were used for TCR beta sequencing. The Qiagen DNeasy Blood Extraction Kit was used to extract genomic DNA from the blood cell samples.

The TCR originated in a woman aged 60 to 75 in good health and CMV-seropositive. The chain joins TRBV7-3 to TRBJ2-7; 8 junctional bases match TRBD1. Sequences were obtained from PBMCs. The CDR3 reads as follows: CASSPMGQGAREQYF. The DNA sequence reads TGTGCCAGCAGCCCGATGGGGCAGGGGGCGCGGGAGCAGTACTTC.